The rows below give T cell receptor beta chains drawn from one sample of a study of T cell changes during pregnancy in multiple sclerosis. Assay used: immunoSEQ multiplex PCR; TCRdb lists only in-frame clones, some missing. The sample comprises 20,000 to 25,000 clones, roughly nine tenths of which are singletons, and around 0.63% rests with the top ten. The sample in question was CD4+ T cells from peripheral blood mononuclear cells, obtained after pregnancy. The receptors come from a female donor in good health, enrolled as a control in a pregnancy study. Each CDR3 is given with its conserved first and last residue.

v_call: TRBV7-6
j_call: TRBJ2-5
cdr3_aa: CASSPFSAGGITGETQYF

v_call: TRBV30
j_call: TRBJ1-3
cdr3_aa: CAWSVRSGGSGNTIYF

v_call: TRBV29-1
j_call: TRBJ2-1
cdr3_aa: CSVVPYTSGTGGTINHEQFF

v_call: TRBV7-2
j_call: TRBJ2-1
cdr3_aa: CASSFYRGELYNEQFF

v_call: TRBV11-2
j_call: TRBJ1-2
cdr3_aa: CASSPAAANYGYTF

v_call: TRBV4-2
j_call: TRBJ2-1
cdr3_aa: CASSRVGLAGGRIQRREQFF

v_call: TRBV6-6
j_call: TRBJ2-1
cdr3_aa: CARRQGGQGLGQFF

v_call: TRBV11-1
j_call: TRBJ2-3
cdr3_aa: CASSRGTSESTDTQYF

v_call: TRBV6-1
j_call: TRBJ2-7
cdr3_aa: CASSESRTSGRARYEQYF

v_call: TRBV28
j_call: TRBJ2-1
cdr3_aa: CASKNPRMKFF

v_call: TRBV9
j_call: TRBJ2-7
cdr3_aa: CASSVGDRDYEQYF

v_call: TRBV6-6
j_call: TRBJ2-5
cdr3_aa: CASSYPASGRGETQYF

v_call: TRBV5-4
j_call: TRBJ2-7
cdr3_aa: CASRERPAGEQYF

v_call: TRBV30
j_call: TRBJ1-1
cdr3_aa: CAWNTGAGTEAFF

v_call: TRBV7-2
j_call: TRBJ1-2
cdr3_aa: CASSFDRHRARGYTF

v_call: TRBV20-1
j_call: TRBJ2-1
cdr3_aa: CSEAGDEQFF

v_call: TRBV5-1
j_call: TRBJ2-3
cdr3_aa: CASSPLAGADTQYF

v_call: TRBV9
j_call: TRBJ2-1
cdr3_aa: CASSVSGQGGNEQFF

v_call: TRBV15
j_call: TRBJ2-5
cdr3_aa: CATSRDVSAHGQYF

v_call: TRBV5-5
j_call: TRBJ2-5
cdr3_aa: CASTTDGGHQETQYF

v_call: TRBV5-1
j_call: TRBJ2-3
cdr3_aa: CASRRDLLPTDTQYF

v_call: TRBV5-6
j_call: TRBJ1-2
cdr3_aa: CASSADVAPGGFGGYTF

v_call: TRBV11-3
j_call: TRBJ1-3
cdr3_aa: CASSHLGGPTNSGNTIYF

v_call: TRBV6-5
j_call: TRBJ2-1
cdr3_aa: CASSDPGLLNNEQFF

v_call: TRBV7-8
j_call: TRBJ2-1
cdr3_aa: CASSLAAGARNEQFF

v_call: TRBV7-3
j_call: TRBJ2-2
cdr3_aa: CASSWDSSNTGELFF

v_call: TRBV2
j_call: TRBJ2-7
cdr3_aa: CASSPRYEQYF

v_call: TRBV14
j_call: TRBJ1-3
cdr3_aa: CASSPGIQGNTIYF

v_call: TRBV18
j_call: TRBJ1-2
cdr3_aa: CASSPSHGQDGYTF

v_call: TRBV7-2
j_call: TRBJ2-7
cdr3_aa: CASSRDYPSYEQYF

v_call: TRBV28
j_call: TRBJ2-7
cdr3_aa: CASKAATTNEQYF

v_call: TRBV18
j_call: TRBJ2-7
cdr3_aa: CASSPFLLGESAYEQYF

v_call: TRBV27
j_call: TRBJ1-1
cdr3_aa: CASSPAVWWNTEAFF

v_call: TRBV6-1
j_call: TRBJ1-6
cdr3_aa: CASSLGQTSPLHF

v_call: TRBV25-1
j_call: TRBJ2-7
cdr3_aa: CASSGRFPYEQYF